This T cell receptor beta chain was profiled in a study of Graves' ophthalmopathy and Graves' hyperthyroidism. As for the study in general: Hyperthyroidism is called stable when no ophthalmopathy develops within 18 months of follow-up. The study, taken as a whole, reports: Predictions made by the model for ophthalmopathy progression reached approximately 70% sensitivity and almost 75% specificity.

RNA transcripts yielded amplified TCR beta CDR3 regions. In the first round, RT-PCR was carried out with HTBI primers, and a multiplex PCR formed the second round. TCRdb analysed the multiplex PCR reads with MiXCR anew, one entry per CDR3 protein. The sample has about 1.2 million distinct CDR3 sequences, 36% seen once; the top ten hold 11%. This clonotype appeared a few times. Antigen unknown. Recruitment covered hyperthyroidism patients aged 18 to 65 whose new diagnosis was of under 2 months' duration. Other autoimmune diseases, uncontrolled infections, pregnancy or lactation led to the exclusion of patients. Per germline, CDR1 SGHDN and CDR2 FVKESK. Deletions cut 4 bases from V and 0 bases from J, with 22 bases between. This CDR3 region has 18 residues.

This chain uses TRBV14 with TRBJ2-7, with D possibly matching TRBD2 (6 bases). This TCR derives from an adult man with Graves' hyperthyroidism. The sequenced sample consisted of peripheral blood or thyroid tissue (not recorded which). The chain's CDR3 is CASSPLEADYLSSYEQYF. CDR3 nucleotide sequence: TGTGCCAGCAGCCCTCTTGAGGCGGACTACCTAAGCTCCTACGAGCAGTACTTC.